The 15 T cell receptor beta chains below come from one sample, sequenced in a study of blood T cell repertoires in COVID-19 (dated by TCRdb to 2020 to 2021). Libraries were built with the immunoSEQ multiplex PCR assay. The immuneACCESS repertoire file appears here via TCRdb, limited to in-frame rearrangements. These files lack a portion of the clones; in checked studies, under half of the deficit traces to unresolved V genes, and the cause of the others is not known. This sample gives hundreds of thousands of clones in total; 83% of them show up just once. The biggest ten clones account for about 2.5% of the sample. The sample was peripheral blood. These receptors all come from a woman in her thirties or forties with active or convalescent COVID-19.

The gene calls are TRBV5-6 and TRBJ1-5; D may be TRBD1 (6 bases). Looked up from germline, CDR1 is SGHDT and CDR2 is YYEEEE. This CDR3 has 16 residues. The V end lost 0 bases, the J end lost 7 bases, and 17 bases lay between the germline ends. The CDR3, as DNA: TGTGCCAGCAGCTTGGGGGCACAGGGTAGGTGGCAGCCCCAGCATTTT. Its translation is CASSLGAQGRWQPQHF. The whole variable domain, filled in from reference TRBV5-6 and TRBJ1-5, reads DAGVTQSPTHLIKTRGQQVTLRCSPKSGHDTVSWYQQALGQGPQFIFQYYEEEERQRGNFPDRFSGHQFPNYSSELNVNALLLGDSALYLCASSLGAQGRWQPQHFGDGTRLSIL.

This clone has more than one count but fewer than ten. The chain couples TRBV19 to TRBJ2-1; 8 nucleotides align to TRBD2. CDR1 LNHDA and CDR2 SQIVND come from the germline V gene (reference sequence). V was clipped by 4 bases and J by 5 bases; unmatched bases: 7. The length of the CDR3 is 15 residues. CDR3 sequence reads: CASSNPGLVNNEQFF. The CDR3 DNA sequence: TGTGCCAGTAGTAACCCGGGACTAGTAAACAATGAGCAGTTCTTC.

This sequence joins TRBV2 and TRBJ2-7; 7 positions match TRBD1. The V segment lost 6 bases and the J segment 1 base; nucleotides outside the gene matches: 9. The CDR3 length is 15 residues. Per the germline V gene, CDR1 is SNHLY and CDR2 is FYNNEI. The CDR3 here is CASSRDREYSYEQYF. DNA for the CDR3: TGTGCCAGCAGCCGCGACAGGGAGTATTCCTACGAGCAGTACTTC.

This rearrangement joins TRBV5-1 to TRBJ1-2; 11 positions match TRBD1. Germline-derived CDR1 and CDR2 are SGHRS and YFSETQ. The CDR3 has 15 amino acids. V was pared by 0 bases and J by 4 bases, with 2 bases of the junction left unmatched. CDR3 sequence (DNA): TGCGCCAGCAGCTTGGGGACAGGGGGCGTCTATGGCTACACCTTC. Translation gives CASSLGTGGVYGYTF.

This clone was picked up a small number of times. The V call is TRBV27, the J call TRBJ1-2; D possibly corresponds to TRBD1 (5 bases). Trimming took 2 bases from V and 4 from J, leaving 14 bases between them. Germline CDR1 is MNHEY and CDR2 is SMNVEV (reference sequence). CDR3 length: 15 amino acids. CDR3 in DNA: TGTGCCAGCAGTTTACTGGAGGGCGGGGGCTATGGCTACACCTTC. Protein product: CASSLLEGGGYGYTF.

V and J are TRBV3-1 (or the pseudogene TRBV3-2) and TRBJ1-6; D is possibly TRBD1 (6 bases). Germline CDR1 is LGHDT and CDR2 is YNNKEL (reference sequence). CDR3 size: 13 residues. V was trimmed by 2 bases and J by 10 bases, leaving 9 bases between them. As DNA, the CDR3 is TGTGCCAGCAGCCAACGGACAGTCTCACCCCTCCACTTT. As protein: CASSQRTVSPLHF.

V and J are TRBV24-1 and TRBJ2-1; 14 positions match TRBD2. Unmatched junction bases numbered 3, after V lost 2 bases and J lost 1 base. CDR3 length: 18 amino acids. Germline loops: CDR1 KGHDR, CDR2 SFDVKD. The CDR3 protein is CATSDSGLAGGSYNEQFF. CDR3 coding DNA: TGTGCCACCAGTGATTCCGGACTAGCGGGGGGTTCCTACAATGAGCAGTTCTTC.

This chain links TRBV7-3 with TRBJ2-3; D might be TRBD2 (5 bases). The germline V and J ends were trimmed by 2 bases and 3 bases, with 9 bases remaining between them. The germline V gene has CDR1 SGHTA and CDR2 FQGTGA. The CDR3 runs to 14 residues. This chain's CDR3 is CASSLVGETDTQYF. The CDR3 region has the DNA TGTGCCAGCAGCTTAGTGGGAGAGACAGATACGCAGTATTTT.

The chain uses TRBV6-4 and TRBJ1-1; D gene ambiguous. This CDR3 spans 13 amino acids. CDR1 and CDR2 (germline): MRHNA, SNTAGT. The V gene lost 6 bases and the J gene lost 4 bases, with 12 bases spanning the gap. CDR3 protein: CASRAQEVTEAFF. The CDR3 DNA sequence: TGTGCCAGCAGGGCCCAGGAGGTCACTGAAGCTTTCTTT.

This clone has just one count. The rearrangement uses TRBV3-1 (or the pseudogene TRBV3-2) and TRBJ2-2; D remains ambiguous. Per germline, CDR1 LGHDT and CDR2 YNNKEL (reference sequence). The germline V and J ends were trimmed by 4 bases and 7 bases, with 7 bases remaining between them. This CDR3 has 12 amino acids. CDR3 protein: CASSLANGELFF. Written as DNA, the CDR3 is TGTGCCAGCAGCCTGGCAAACGGGGAGCTGTTTTTT.

CDR3: CASKPDTTGYQPQHF. Written as DNA, the CDR3 is TGTGCCAGCAAACCAGATACGACGGGATATCAGCCCCAGCATTTT. The chain combines TRBV28 with TRBJ1-5; D remains ambiguous. There are 15 residues in the CDR3. The germline V gene encodes CDR1 MDHEN and CDR2 SYDVKM. The ends were cut back, 7 bases at V and 5 bases at J, with 18 bases in the middle.

The chain has TRBV5-1 and TRBJ2-7, with 15 bases identical to TRBD2. The CDR3 contains 17 residues. V gave up 2 bases and J gave up 5 bases; unmatched junction bases: 8. CDR1 is SGHRS, CDR2 YFSETQ, per germline. CDR3 nucleotides: TGCGCCAGCAGCTTAGGACTAGCGGGAGGGTATGGAGACGAGCAGTACTTC. Its protein is CASSLGLAGGYGDEQYF.

This sequence joins TRBV24-1 and TRBJ2-3; TRBD2 aligns across 11 bases. The CDR3 sequence is 18 residues long. V gave up 1 base and J gave up 3 bases; unmatched junction bases: 8. Germline loops: CDR1 KGHDR, CDR2 SFDVKD. This chain's CDR3 is CATSDLKTSGSETDTQYF. The CDR3 nucleotides read TGTGCCACCAGTGATTTAAAAACTAGCGGGAGTGAGACAGATACGCAGTATTTT.

This clone was counted a single time. Written as DNA, the CDR3 is TGTGCCAGCAGTTTATATCGGTCAGGAACGACTGAAGCTTTCTTT. Its protein is CASSLYRSGTTEAFF. V and J are TRBV27 and TRBJ1-1; unclear D gene. Trimming took off 1 base at V and 5 bases at J, with 14 bases between the two ends. The CDR3 is 15 residues long. In germline, CDR1 is MNHEY, CDR2 SMNVEV (reference sequence).

This clone was found once. The J gene is TRBJ2-7, the V gene TRBV19; 13 nucleotides align to TRBD2. Germline trimming cut 4 bases from V and 0 bases from J; bases unmatched to any gene: 6. Germline V gene data show CDR1 as LNHDA and CDR2 as SQIVND (reference sequence). The length of the CDR3 is 17 residues. CDR3 bases: TGTGCCAGTAGTACCGAGCGGACTAGCGGGAGCTCCTACGAGCAGTACTTC. This translates into CASSTERTSGSSYEQYF.